This T cell receptor beta chain was sequenced in a study of shared T cell receptors in the human thymus. The table came from immunoSEQ multiplex PCR; TCRdb's copy has only in-frame clones and leaves some out. Of hundreds of thousands of clones detected, around 87% appear once; the ten largest clones hold 0.0094%. CDR1 is MNHEY and CDR2 is SMNVEV in the germline V gene (reference sequence). With 1 base removed from V and 4 bases from J, the gap between germline ends came to 22 bases. The CDR3 sequence is 18 residues long. The sample was also reused in another study, on human thymus T cells. This second report adds: Surgeons resected thymus tissue during corrective heart surgery. Apparent skewing of V and J gene usage characterized both thymic and blood repertoires.

J is TRBJ1-2 and V is TRBV27, with D perhaps TRBD1 (5 bases). Input material: thymocytes. The sequence came from a boy less than two years old with a congenital heart defect. This CDR3 is CASSLLAPSGTGGYGYTF. Here the CDR3 DNA reads TGTGCCAGCAGTTTATTGGCACCTTCGGGCACCGGGGGCTATGGCTACACCTTC.